Sequencing of this TCR beta chain was carried out in a study of T cell repertoires in cytomegalovirus infection. Findings and caveats of the study: HLA-C-restricted CMV-specific TCR beta clonotypes prevailed in the ex vivo response.

This clonotype was observed a handful of times. Its cognate antigen is unknown. Trimming left V 6 bases short and J 1 base short, with 19 bases between. The CDR3 runs to 17 residues. TCRdb called the reads again in MiXCR, with one record for every CDR3 protein. The table records roughly 80,000 distinct CDR3 sequences, 20% to 30% of them present only once. The source is a human donor in good health (CMV status not recorded). Some clones in this sample may be carry-over from other donors' samples. The chain employs TRBV12-3 or TRBV12-4 and TRBJ2-1; no clear D gene. The sample in question was CD8+ T cells from cultured PBMCs, obtained from culture after CMV antigen stimulation. DNA for the CDR3: TGTGCCAGCAGCCCCGAAAGGGCCGAGATTTCCTACAATGAGCAGTTCTTC. Protein sequence: CASSPERAEISYNEQFF.